This TCR beta chain was recorded in a study of shared clonotypes between healthy human individuals. The germline gives CDR1 SGHVS, CDR2 FQNEAQ. V gave up 2 bases and J gave up 8 bases; unmatched junction bases: 5. The length of the CDR3 is 14 residues. The method was immunoSEQ multiplex PCR; TCRdb's version includes in-frame clones alone and lacks a portion of them. This sample has about 470,000 clones, with roughly 77% found just once. This chain connects TRBV7-8 to TRBJ2-1; the match to TRBD1 covers 8 bases. The clonotype was recovered from a woman between 40 and 55 years old in good health. Some clones in this sample may be carry-over from other donors' samples. Sequences were obtained from PBMCs. The CDR3 protein is CASSLRQGADEQFF. In nucleotides, the CDR3 is TGTGCCAGCAGCTTACGTCAGGGGGCCGATGAGCAGTTCTTC.